This passage covers 23 T cell receptor beta chains from one sample sequenced in a study of blood T cell repertoires in COVID-19. This table comes from immunoSEQ multiplex PCR, and its TCRdb copy is limited to in-frame clones, with some not included. Of about 490,000 clones detected, approximately 85% appear once; the ten largest clones hold approximately 3.2%. Sequenced sample: peripheral blood. The receptor source for this set is a human donor in a cohort sampled during active COVID-19.

The CDR3 DNA sequence: TGTGCCAGCAGCATCCCTCATGGTGGCAACAGGGGAGATACGCAGTATTTT. Residues: CASSIPHGGNRGDTQYF. The chain combines TRBV5-4 with TRBJ2-3; 7 nucleotides align to TRBD1. The V segment lost 4 bases and the J segment 5 bases; nucleotides outside the gene matches: 16. The CDR3 loop spans 17 amino acids. Per germline, CDR1 SGHNT and CDR2 YYREEE (reference sequence).

The CDR3 loop is CASLQGQDYEQYF. The CDR3 DNA follows: TGTGCCAGCTTACAAGGACAAGACTACGAGCAGTACTTC. This rearrangement joins TRBV18 to TRBJ2-7; tentatively, D is TRBD1 (5 bases). The germline CDR1 and CDR2 sequences are KGHSH and LQKENI. This CDR3 has 13 amino acids. V was shortened by 7 bases and J by 3 bases, with 13 bases between the two germline ends.

The gene calls are TRBV15 and TRBJ1-5, with no clear D. Germline values: CDR1 LNHNV, CDR2 YYDKDF (reference sequence). V lost 3 bases and J lost 4, with 10 bases in between. The CDR3 contains 14 residues. Here the CDR3 reads CATSRETGNQPQHF. CDR3 coding DNA: TGTGCCACCAGCAGGGAGACGGGGAATCAGCCCCAGCATTTT.

The count of this clone is one. The chain has TRBV24-1 and TRBJ2-2; 8 bases line up with TRBD2. J was trimmed by 5 bases and V by 5 bases; bases with no gene match: 24. The CDR3 is made up of 21 amino acids. Germline V gives CDR1 KGHDR, CDR2 SFDVKD. The CDR3 sequence: CATSGRLEASGRIGRTGELFF. In DNA, the CDR3 is TGTGCCACCAGTGGCCGCCTTGAGGCTAGCGGGCGCATTGGGAGGACCGGGGAGCTGTTTTTT.

This clone was found many times. The chain is built from TRBV2 and TRBJ2-3; perhaps TRBD2 as D (6 bases). V was shortened by 1 base and J by 13 bases, with 12 bases between the two germline ends. In germline, CDR1 is SNHLY, CDR2 FYNNEI. The CDR3 has 12 amino acids. The CDR3 region is CASSEVGGAEYF. The CDR3 DNA reads TGTGCCAGCAGTGAAGTCGGGGGAGCCGAGTATTTT. Supplemented by reference TRBV2 and TRBJ2-3, the full variable domain reads EPEVTQTPSHQVTQMGQEVILRCVPISNHLYFYWYRQILGQKVEFLVSFYNNEISEKSEIFDDQFSVERPDGSNFTLKIRSTKLEDSAMYFCASSEVGGAEYFGPGTRLTVL.

This chain uses TRBV24-1 with TRBJ2-3, with 10 bases aligning to TRBD2. The ends lost 6 bases at V and 0 bases at J; junction bases unmatched: 2. The CDR3 loop spans 15 amino acids. Germline V gene sequence: CDR1 KGHDR, CDR2 SFDVKD. CDR3 region: CATSLTSGSTDTQYF. CDR3 DNA sequence: TGTGCCACCAGTCTGACTAGCGGGAGCACAGATACGCAGTATTTT.

The J gene is TRBJ2-2, the V gene TRBV4-2, with D perhaps matching TRBD2 (5 bases). Trimming took 4 bases from V and 0 from J, leaving 15 bases between them. The CDR3 runs 17 residues. CDR1 is LGHNA and CDR2 is YNFKEQ in the germline V gene. CDR3 region: CASSPPAGGPNTGELFF. In nucleotides, the CDR3 is TGTGCCAGCAGCCCCCCGGCGGGCGGGCCGAACACCGGGGAGCTGTTTTTT.

The rearrangement uses TRBV7-2 and TRBJ2-3, with 12 nucleotides matching TRBD2. V trimming: 4 bases; J trimming: 7 bases; junction bases outside the gene matches: 12. Germline CDR1 and CDR2: SGHTA and FQGNSA. The CDR3 has 17 residues. In DNA, the CDR3 is TGTGCCAGCAGCTCCCGACCGACTAGCGGGAGTAGTAATACGCAGTATTTT. It encodes CASSSRPTSGSSNTQYF.

V gene TRBV12-3 or TRBV12-4 combines with J gene TRBJ2-1; D not certain. Trimming took off 3 bases at V and 5 bases at J, with 8 bases between the two ends. This CDR3 region has 13 residues. The CDR3 DNA sequence: TGTGCCAGCAGTTTTAACACCGACAATGAGCAGTTCTTC. Its protein is CASSFNTDNEQFF.

This rearrangement joins TRBV9 to TRBJ2-5; perhaps TRBD2 as D (5 bases). Germline lookup yields CDR1 SGDLS and CDR2 YYNGEE. Trimming stripped 0 bases from V and 4 bases from J, with 7 bases between. The CDR3 is 13 amino acids. CDR3 nucleotide sequence: TGTGCCAGCAGCGTAGAAGGGAGAGAGACCCAGTACTTC. Encoded protein: CASSVEGRETQYF.

The CDR3 coding sequence is TGTGCCTGGAGTACCGGGGCGGGAAGATCAGATACGCAGTATTTT. As protein: CAWSTGAGRSDTQYF. V usage is TRBV30 and J usage is TRBJ2-3, with TRBD2 as a possible D gene (6 bases). CDR3 length: 15 residues. The germline V and J ends were trimmed by 2 bases and 4 bases, with 16 bases remaining between them. The germline V gene encodes CDR1 GTSNPN and CDR2 SVGIG (reference sequence).

The chain carries TRBV4-2 and TRBJ1-4; a possible D gene is TRBD1 (5 bases). Between the trimmed V and J ends, which lost 2 bases and 8 bases, there was a span of 18 bases. The CDR3 runs to 16 residues. Germline loops: CDR1 LGHNA, CDR2 YNFKEQ. This chain's CDR3 is CASSQTLPGRVEKLFF. CDR3 bases: TGTGCCAGCAGCCAAACACTCCCAGGGAGGGTCGAAAAACTGTTTTTT.

This clone turned up a few times. The chain has TRBV6-2 or TRBV6-3 and TRBJ2-2, with TRBD2 as a possible D gene (5 bases). CDR3 size: 14 residues. Germline assignment: CDR1 MNHEY and CDR2 SVGEGT. The V end was cut by 6 bases, the J end by 4 bases, with 12 bases between. The CDR3 sequence is CASSNGLVTGELFF. The CDR3 bases are TGTGCCAGCAGCAATGGACTGGTCACCGGGGAGCTGTTTTTT.

CDR3 loop: CAISDSPGRGGAGELFF. CDR3 sequence (DNA): TGTGCCATCAGTGACTCCCCCGGCAGGGGAGGGGCCGGGGAGCTGTTTTTT. The chain joins TRBV10-3 to TRBJ2-2; possibly TRBD2 for D (7 bases). V was clipped by 3 bases and J by 6 bases, with 20 bases between them. The CDR3 spans 17 residues. Germline V CDR1 and CDR2: ENHRY, SYGVKD.

The V gene is TRBV19, the J gene TRBJ1-2; a weak D match, TRBD1 (6 bases). Germline assignment: CDR1 LNHDA and CDR2 SQIVND (reference sequence). The V and J ends lost 5 bases and 2 bases respectively, with 9 bases between them. The length of the CDR3 is 13 residues. The CDR3: CASSVGQNYGYTF. CDR3 sequence (DNA): TGTGCCAGTAGTGTAGGACAGAACTATGGCTACACCTTC.

V gene TRBV30 combines with J gene TRBJ1-5; 10 nucleotides align to TRBD1. The CDR3 covers 14 residues. Germline V gene lookup returns CDR1 GTSNPN and CDR2 SVGIG (reference sequence). Trimming removed 1 base from V and 7 bases from J; junction bases left unmatched: 4. Here the CDR3 reads CAWSGQGANQPQHF. In DNA, the CDR3 is TGTGCCTGGAGTGGACAGGGGGCGAACCAGCCCCAGCATTTT.

This clone was detected once. This chain links TRBV6-2 or TRBV6-3 with TRBJ2-1; weak D call: TRBD1 (6 bases). The CDR3 extends over 16 amino acids. Germline-derived CDR1 and CDR2 are MNHEY and SVGEGT. Trimming shortened V by 6 bases and J by 0 bases, and 15 bases separated the two germline ends. CDR3 coding DNA: TGTGCCAGCAGCGCGACAGGTTTTAGCTCCTACAATGAGCAGTTCTTC. Its protein is CASSATGFSSYNEQFF.

The CDR3 DNA sequence: TGTGCCGTCTTTGCAAGCCCTACCTACGAGCAGTACTTC. Protein: CAVFASPTYEQYF. The gene calls are TRBV7-9 and TRBJ2-7; no definite D call. Germline V gene lookup returns CDR1 SEHNR and CDR2 FQNEAQ (reference sequence). Trimming stripped 11 bases from V and 2 bases from J, with 16 bases between. The CDR3 runs 13 residues.

The chain's CDR3 is CASRATVTSEAFF. Written as DNA, the CDR3 is TGTGCCAGTAGAGCGACAGTGACTTCTGAAGCTTTCTTT. The J gene is TRBJ1-1, the V gene TRBV19; TRBD1 might be the D (5 bases). The V end lost 6 bases, the J end lost 6 bases, and 14 bases lay between the germline ends. The CDR3 extends over 13 amino acids. Germline V gene sequence: CDR1 LNHDA, CDR2 SQIVND (reference sequence). Complete variable domain (other parts from reference TRBV19 and TRBJ1-1): DGGITQSPKYLFRKEGQNVTLSCEQNLNHDAMYWYRQDPGQGLRLIYYSQIVNDFQKGDIAEGYSVSREKKESFPLTVTSAQKNPTAFYLCASRATVTSEAFFGQGTRLTVV.

The chain links TRBV28 to TRBJ1-1; D is ambiguous. V shed 5 bases and J shed 10 bases, with 20 bases lying between them. Germline loops: CDR1 MDHEN, CDR2 SYDVKM. This CDR3 is 14 amino acids long. CDR3 region: CASSASAKPRPAFF. The CDR3 DNA is TGTGCCAGCAGTGCATCGGCCAAACCTAGGCCAGCTTTCTTT.

This clone was detected a few times. The chain recombines TRBV5-1 with TRBJ1-1; 9 bases are shared with TRBD1. The junction had 7 bases not matched to a gene; V was cut back by 4 bases and J by 6 bases. This CDR3 contains 14 residues. Germline CDR1 and CDR2: SGHRS and YFSETQ. CDR3 amino acids: CASSPGTGRAEAFF. The CDR3 DNA follows: TGCGCCAGCAGCCCAGGGACAGGGCGGGCTGAAGCTTTCTTT.

The chain is built from TRBV30 and TRBJ1-2; no reliable D call. CDR1 is GTSNPN, CDR2 SVGIG, per germline (reference sequence). The CDR3 length is 14 residues. The V end lost 2 bases, the J end lost 4 bases, and 14 bases lay between the germline ends. Here the CDR3 reads CAWSLESSGYGYTF. CDR3 sequence (DNA): TGTGCCTGGAGTTTAGAGTCCTCGGGCTATGGCTACACCTTC.

The rearrangement joins TRBV9 to TRBJ2-7, with TRBD2 identical over 8 bases. Germline-derived CDR1 and CDR2 are SGDLS and YYNGEE. Trimming took 1 base from V and 0 from J; bases not matched to a gene: 6. There are 16 residues in the CDR3. As DNA, the CDR3 is TGTGCCAGCAGCGTACGGGGGGGTCCCAGCTCCTACGAGCAGTACTTC. Translating gives CASSVRGGPSSYEQYF.